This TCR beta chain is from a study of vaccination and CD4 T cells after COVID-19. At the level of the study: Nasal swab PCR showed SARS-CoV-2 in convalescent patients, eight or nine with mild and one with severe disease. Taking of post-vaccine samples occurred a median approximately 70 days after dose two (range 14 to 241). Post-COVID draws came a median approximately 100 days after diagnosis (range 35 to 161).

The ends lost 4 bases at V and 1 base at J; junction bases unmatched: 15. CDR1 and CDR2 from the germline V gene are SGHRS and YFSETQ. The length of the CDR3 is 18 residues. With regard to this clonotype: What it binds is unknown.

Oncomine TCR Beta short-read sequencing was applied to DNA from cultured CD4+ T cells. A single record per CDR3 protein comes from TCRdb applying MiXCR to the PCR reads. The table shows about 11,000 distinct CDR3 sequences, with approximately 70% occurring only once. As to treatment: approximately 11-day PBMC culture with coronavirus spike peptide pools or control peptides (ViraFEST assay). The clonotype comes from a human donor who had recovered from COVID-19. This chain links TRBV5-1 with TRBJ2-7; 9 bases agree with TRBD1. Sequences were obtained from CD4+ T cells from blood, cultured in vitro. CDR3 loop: CASSRNLGPGTGSYEQYF. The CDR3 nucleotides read TGCGCCAGCAGCAGGAACCTCGGACCCGGGACAGGGTCCTACGAGCAGTACTTC.